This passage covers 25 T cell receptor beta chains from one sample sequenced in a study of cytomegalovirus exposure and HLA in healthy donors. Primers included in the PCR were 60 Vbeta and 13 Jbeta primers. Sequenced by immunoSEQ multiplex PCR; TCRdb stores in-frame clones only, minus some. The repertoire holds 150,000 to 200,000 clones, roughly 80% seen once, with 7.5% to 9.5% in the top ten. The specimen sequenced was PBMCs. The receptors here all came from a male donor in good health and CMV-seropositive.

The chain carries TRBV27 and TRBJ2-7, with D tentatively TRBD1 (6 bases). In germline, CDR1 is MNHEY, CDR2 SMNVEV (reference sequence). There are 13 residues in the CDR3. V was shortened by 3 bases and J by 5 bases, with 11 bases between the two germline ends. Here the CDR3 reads CASSFGQINEQYF. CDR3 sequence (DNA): TGTGCCAGCAGTTTTGGACAGATCAACGAGCAGTACTTC.

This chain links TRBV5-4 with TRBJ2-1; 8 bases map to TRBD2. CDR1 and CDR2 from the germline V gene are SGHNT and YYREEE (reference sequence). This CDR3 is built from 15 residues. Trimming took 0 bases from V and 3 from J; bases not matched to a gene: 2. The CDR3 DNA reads TGTGCCAGCAGCTTGGCGGGGGGGCTCTACAATGAGCAGTTCTTC. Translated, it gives CASSLAGGLYNEQFF. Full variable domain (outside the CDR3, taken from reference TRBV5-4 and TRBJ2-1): ETGVTQSPTHLIKTRGQQVTLRCSSQSGHNTVSWYQQALGQGPQFIFQYYREEENGRGNFPPRFSGLQFPNYSSELNVNALELDDSALYLCASSLAGGLYNEQFFGPGTRLTVL.

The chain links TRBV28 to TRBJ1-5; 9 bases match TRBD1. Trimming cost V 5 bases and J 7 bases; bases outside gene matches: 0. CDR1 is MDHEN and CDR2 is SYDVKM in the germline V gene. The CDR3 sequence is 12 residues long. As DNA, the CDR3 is TGTGCCAGCAGTGGGACAGGGCAGCCCCAGCATTTT. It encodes CASSGTGQPQHF.

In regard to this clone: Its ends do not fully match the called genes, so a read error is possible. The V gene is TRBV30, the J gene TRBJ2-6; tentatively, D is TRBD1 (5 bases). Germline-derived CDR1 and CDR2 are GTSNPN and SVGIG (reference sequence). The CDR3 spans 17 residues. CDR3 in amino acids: CAWSVLTGLSGANGLTF. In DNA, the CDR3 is TGTGCCTGGAGTGTACTCACAGGCCTCTCTGGGGCCAACGGCCTGACTTTC. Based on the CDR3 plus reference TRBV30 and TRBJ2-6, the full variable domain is SQTIHQWPATLVQPVGSPLSLECTVEGTSNPNLYWYRQAAGRGLQLLFYSVGIGQISSEVPQNLSASRPQDRQFILSSKKLLLSDSGFYLCAWSVLTGLSGANGLTFGAGSRLTVL.

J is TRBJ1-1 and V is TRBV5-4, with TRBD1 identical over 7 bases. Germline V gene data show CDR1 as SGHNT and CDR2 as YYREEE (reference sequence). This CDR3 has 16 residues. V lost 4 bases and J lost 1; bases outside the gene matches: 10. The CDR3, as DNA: TGTGCCAGCAGCCGAGGGGGCTCCAAGGCGAACACTGAAGCTTTCTTT. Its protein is CASSRGGSKANTEAFF.

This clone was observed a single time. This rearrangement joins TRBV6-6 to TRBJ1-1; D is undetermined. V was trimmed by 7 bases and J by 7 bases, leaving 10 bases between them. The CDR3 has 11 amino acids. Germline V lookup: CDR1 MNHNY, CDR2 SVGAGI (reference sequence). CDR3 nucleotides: TGTGCCAGCACCCTCCTTCGTGAAGCTTTCTTT. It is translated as CASTLLREAFF.

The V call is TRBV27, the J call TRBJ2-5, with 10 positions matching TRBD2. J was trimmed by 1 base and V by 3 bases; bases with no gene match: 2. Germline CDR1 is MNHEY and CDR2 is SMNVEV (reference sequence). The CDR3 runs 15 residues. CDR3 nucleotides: TGTGCCAGCAGTTTCCTAGCGGGAGTCCAAGAGACCCAGTACTTC. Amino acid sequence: CASSFLAGVQETQYF.

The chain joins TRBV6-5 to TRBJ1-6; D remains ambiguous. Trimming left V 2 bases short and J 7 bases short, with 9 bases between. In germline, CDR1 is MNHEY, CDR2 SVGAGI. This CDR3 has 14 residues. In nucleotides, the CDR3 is TGTGCCAGCAGTTACGCGGGAGCGAATTCACCCCTCCACTTT. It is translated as CASSYAGANSPLHF.

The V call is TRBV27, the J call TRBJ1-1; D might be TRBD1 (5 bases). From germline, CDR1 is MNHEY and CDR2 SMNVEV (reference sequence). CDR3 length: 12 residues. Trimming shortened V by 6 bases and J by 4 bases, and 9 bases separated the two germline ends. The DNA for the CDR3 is TGTGCCAGCAGGGTGGGGGGCACTGAAGCTTTCTTT. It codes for CASRVGGTEAFF.

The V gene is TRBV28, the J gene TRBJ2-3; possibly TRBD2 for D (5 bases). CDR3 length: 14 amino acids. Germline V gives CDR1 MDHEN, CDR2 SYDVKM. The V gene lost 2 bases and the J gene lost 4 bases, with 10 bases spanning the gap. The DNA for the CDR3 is TGTGCCAGCAGTTTACGAGGGTTGGCAGATACGCAGTATTTT. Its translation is CASSLRGLADTQYF.

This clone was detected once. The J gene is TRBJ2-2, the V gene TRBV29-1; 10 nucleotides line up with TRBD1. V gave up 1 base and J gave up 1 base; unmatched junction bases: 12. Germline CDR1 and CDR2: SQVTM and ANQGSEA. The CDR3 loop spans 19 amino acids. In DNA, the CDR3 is TGCAGCGTTGAAGCCCCCCCCAACCGGGACAGGGGGAACACCGGGGAGCTGTTTTTT. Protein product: CSVEAPPNRDRGNTGELFF.

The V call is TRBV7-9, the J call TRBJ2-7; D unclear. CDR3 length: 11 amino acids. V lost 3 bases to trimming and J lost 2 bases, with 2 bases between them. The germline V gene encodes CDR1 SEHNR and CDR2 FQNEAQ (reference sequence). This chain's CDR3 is CASSFTYEQYF. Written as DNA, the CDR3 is TGTGCCAGCAGCTTTACCTACGAGCAGTACTTC.

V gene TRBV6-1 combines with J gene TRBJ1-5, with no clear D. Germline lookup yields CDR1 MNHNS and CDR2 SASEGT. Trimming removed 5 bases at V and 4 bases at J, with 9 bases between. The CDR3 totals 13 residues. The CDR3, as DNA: TGTGCCAGCAGTAACCCCGAGAATCAGCCCCAGCATTTT. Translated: CASSNPENQPQHF.

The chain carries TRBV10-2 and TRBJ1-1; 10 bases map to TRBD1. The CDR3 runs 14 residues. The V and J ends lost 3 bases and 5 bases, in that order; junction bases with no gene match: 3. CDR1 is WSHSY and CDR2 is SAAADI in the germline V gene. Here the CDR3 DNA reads TGCGCCAGCAGTGACCGGACAGGGGGAACTGAAGCTTTCTTT. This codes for CASSDRTGGTEAFF.

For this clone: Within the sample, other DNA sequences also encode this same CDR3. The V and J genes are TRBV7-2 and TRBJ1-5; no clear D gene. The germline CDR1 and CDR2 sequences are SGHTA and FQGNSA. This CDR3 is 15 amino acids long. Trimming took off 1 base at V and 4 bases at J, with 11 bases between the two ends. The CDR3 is CASSLDGGSNQPQHF. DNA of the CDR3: TGTGCCAGCAGCTTAGATGGCGGAAGTAATCAGCCCCAGCATTTT.

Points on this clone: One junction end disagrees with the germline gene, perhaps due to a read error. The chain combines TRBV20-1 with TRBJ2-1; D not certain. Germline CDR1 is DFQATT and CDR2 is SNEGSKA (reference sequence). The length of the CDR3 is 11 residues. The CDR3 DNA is TGCAGTGCAAGAGCAGGTCGCGAGCAGTTCTTC. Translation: CSARAGREQFF.

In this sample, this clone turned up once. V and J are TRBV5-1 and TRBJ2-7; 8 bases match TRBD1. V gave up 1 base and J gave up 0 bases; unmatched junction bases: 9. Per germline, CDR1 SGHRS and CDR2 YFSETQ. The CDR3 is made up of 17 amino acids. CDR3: CASSLNSRTGGSYEQYF. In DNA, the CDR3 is TGCGCCAGCAGCTTGAACTCTAGAACAGGGGGCTCCTACGAGCAGTACTTC.

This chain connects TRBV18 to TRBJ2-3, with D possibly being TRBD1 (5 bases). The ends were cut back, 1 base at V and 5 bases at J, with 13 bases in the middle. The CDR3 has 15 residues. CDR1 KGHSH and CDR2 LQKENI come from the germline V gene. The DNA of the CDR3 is TGTGCCAGCTCACCACGGGTGGCAGGGAAAGATACGCAGTATTTT. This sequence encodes CASSPRVAGKDTQYF.

CDR3 coding DNA: TGTGCCAGCAGGTACAGTTACGGGGGTGGCTACACCTTC. Translating it yields CASRYSYGGGYTF. The chain employs TRBV28 and TRBJ1-2; maybe TRBD1 (5 bases). The germline CDR1 and CDR2 sequences are MDHEN and SYDVKM. The V gene lost 6 bases and the J gene lost 7 bases, with 15 bases spanning the gap. The CDR3 is 13 amino acids.

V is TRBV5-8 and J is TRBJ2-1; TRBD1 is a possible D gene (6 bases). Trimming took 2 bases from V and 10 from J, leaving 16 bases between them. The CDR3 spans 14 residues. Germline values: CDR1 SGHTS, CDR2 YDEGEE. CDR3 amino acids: CASSFRDTRREQFF. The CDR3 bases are TGTGCCAGCAGCTTCCGGGACACACGACGGGAGCAGTTCTTC.

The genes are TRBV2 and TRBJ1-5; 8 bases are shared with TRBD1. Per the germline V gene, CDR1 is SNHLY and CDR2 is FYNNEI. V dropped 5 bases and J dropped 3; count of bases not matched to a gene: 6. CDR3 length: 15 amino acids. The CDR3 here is CASSSDRGFNQPQHF. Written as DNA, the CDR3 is TGTGCCAGCAGTTCTGACAGGGGCTTCAATCAGCCCCAGCATTTT.

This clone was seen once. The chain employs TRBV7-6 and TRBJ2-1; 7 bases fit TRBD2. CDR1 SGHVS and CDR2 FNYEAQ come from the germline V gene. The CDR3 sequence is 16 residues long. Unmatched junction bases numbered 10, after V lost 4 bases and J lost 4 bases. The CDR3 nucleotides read TGTGCCAGCAGCTCAATAGCGGTGGGGGGGTACAATGAGCAGTTCTTC. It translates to CASSSIAVGGYNEQFF.

The CDR3 here is CASSLVDWTDTQYF. DNA of the CDR3: TGTGCCAGCAGCTTAGTAGATTGGACAGATACGCAGTATTTT. The chain carries TRBV7-8 and TRBJ2-3; D is ambiguous. The germline gives CDR1 SGHVS, CDR2 FQNEAQ. Trimming stripped 1 base from V and 3 bases from J, with 8 bases between. The CDR3 totals 14 residues.

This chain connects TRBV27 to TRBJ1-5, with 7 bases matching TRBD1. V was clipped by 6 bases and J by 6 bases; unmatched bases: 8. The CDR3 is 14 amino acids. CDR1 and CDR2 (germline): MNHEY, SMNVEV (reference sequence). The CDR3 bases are TGTGCCAGCAGGGGGGCAGGGGGTTTTCAGCCCCAGCATTTT. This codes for CASRGAGGFQPQHF.

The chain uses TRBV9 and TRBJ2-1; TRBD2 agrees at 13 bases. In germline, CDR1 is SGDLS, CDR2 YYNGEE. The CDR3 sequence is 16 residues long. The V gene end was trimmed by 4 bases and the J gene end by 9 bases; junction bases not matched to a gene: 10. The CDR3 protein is CASSPPTSGGAGEQFF. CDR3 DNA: TGTGCCAGCAGCCCACCCACTAGCGGGGGGGCCGGTGAGCAGTTCTTC. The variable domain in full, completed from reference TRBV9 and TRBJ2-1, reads DSGVTQTPKHLITATGQRVTLRCSPRSGDLSVYWYQQSLDQGLQFLIQYYNGEERAKGNILERFSAQQFPDLHSELNLSSLELGDSALYFCASSPPTSGGAGEQFFGPGTRLTVL.